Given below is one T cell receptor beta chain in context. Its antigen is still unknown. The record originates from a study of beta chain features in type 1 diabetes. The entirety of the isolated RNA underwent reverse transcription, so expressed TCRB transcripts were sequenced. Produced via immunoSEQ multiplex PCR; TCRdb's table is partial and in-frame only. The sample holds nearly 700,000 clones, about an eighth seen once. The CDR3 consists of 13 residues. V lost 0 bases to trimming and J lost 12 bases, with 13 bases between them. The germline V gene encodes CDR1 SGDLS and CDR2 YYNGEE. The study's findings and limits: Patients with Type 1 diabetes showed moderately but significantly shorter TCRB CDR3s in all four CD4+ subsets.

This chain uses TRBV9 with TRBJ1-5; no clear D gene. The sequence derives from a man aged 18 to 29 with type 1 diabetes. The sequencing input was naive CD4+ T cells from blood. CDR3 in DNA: TGTGCCAGCAGCGTAGCCAGTGACACCATCCAGCATTTT. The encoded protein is CASSVASDTIQHF.